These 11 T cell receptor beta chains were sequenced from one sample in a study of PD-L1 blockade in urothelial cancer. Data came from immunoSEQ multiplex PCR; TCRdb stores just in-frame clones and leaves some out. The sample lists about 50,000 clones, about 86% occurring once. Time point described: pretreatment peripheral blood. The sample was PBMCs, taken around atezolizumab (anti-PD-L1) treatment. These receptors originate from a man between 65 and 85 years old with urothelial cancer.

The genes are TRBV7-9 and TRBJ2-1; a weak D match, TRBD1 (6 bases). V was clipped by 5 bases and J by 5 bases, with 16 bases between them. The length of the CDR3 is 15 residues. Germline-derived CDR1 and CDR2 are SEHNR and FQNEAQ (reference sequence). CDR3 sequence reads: CASSRRQEWDNEQFF. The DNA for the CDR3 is TGTGCCAGCAGCAGGAGACAGGAATGGGACAATGAGCAGTTCTTC. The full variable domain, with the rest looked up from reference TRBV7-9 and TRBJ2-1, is DTGVSQNPRHKITKRGQNVTFRCDPISEHNRLYWYRQTLGQGPEFLTYFQNEAQLEKSRLLSDRFSAERPKGSFSTLEIQRTEQGDSAMYLCASSRRQEWDNEQFFGPGTRLTVL.

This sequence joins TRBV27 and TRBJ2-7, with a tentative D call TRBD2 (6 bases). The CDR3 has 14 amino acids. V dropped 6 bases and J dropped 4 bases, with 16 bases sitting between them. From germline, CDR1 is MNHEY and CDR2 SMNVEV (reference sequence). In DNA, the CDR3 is TGTGCCAGCAGCCCCGGGCGGGGAGGTTACGAGCAGTACTTC. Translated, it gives CASSPGRGGYEQYF.

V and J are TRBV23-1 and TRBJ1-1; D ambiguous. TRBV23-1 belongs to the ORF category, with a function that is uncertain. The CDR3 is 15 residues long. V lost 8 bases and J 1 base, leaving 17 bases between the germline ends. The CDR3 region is CASPEGIGRNTEAFF. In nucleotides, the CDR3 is TGCGCCAGCCCGGAGGGAATTGGTAGGAACACTGAAGCTTTCTTT.

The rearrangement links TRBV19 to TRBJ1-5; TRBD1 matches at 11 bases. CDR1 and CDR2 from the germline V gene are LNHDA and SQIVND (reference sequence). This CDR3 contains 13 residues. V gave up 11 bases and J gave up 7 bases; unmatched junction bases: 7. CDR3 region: CAGSRDRGQPQHF. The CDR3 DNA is TGTGCCGGTTCCCGGGACAGGGGGCAGCCCCAGCATTTT.

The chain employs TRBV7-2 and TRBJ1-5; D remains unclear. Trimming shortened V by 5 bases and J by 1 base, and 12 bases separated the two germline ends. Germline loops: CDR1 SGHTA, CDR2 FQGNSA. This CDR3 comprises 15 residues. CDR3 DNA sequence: TGTGCCAGCAGCGCGGAGGGCACCAGCAATCAGCCCCAGCATTTT. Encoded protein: CASSAEGTSNQPQHF.

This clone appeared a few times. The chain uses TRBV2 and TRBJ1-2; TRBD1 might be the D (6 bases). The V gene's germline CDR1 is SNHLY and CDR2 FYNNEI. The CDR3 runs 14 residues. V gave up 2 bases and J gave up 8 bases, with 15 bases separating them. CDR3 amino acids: CASSERWQGTGYTF. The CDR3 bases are TGTGCCAGCAGTGAACGTTGGCAGGGGACAGGCTACACCTTC.

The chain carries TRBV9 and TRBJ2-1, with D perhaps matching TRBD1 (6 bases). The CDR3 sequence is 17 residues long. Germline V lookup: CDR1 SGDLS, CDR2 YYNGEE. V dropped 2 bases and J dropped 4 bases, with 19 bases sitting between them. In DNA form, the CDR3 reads TGTGCCAGCAGCGTTGGGGGTACCGGGACACCATACAATGAGCAGTTCTTC. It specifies CASSVGGTGTPYNEQFF.

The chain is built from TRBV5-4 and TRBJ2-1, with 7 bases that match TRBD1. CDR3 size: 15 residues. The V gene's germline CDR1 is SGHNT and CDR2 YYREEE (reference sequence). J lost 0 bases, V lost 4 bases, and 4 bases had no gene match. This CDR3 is CASSHSGGSYNEQFF. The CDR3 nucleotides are TGTGCCAGCAGCCATTCAGGGGGCTCCTACAATGAGCAGTTCTTC.

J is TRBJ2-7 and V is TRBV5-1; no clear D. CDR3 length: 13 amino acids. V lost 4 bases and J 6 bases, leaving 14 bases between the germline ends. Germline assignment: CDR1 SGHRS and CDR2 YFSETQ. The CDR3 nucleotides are TGCGCCAGCAGCCTACGGGTTTCGGGCGAGCAGTACTTC. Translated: CASSLRVSGEQYF. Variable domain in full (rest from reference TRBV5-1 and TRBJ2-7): KAGVTQTPRYLIKTRGQQVTLSCSPISGHRSVSWYQQTPGQGLQFLFEYFSETQRNKGNFPGRFSGRQFSNSRSEMNVSTLELGDSALYLCASSLRVSGEQYFGPGTRLTVT.

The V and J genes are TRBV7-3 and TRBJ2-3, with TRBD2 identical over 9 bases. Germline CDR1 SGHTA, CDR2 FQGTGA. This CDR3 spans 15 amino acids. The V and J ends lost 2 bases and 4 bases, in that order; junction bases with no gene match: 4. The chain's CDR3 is CASSLLAGDADTQYF. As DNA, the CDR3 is TGTGCCAGCAGCTTATTAGCGGGGGACGCAGATACGCAGTATTTT.

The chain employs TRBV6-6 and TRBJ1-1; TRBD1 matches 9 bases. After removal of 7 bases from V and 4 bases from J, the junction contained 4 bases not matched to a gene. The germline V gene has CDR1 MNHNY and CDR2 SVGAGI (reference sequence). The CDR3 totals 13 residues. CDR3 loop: CASTSDRGTEAFF. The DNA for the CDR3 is TGTGCCAGCACCTCGGACAGGGGCACTGAAGCTTTCTTT.